The 30 T cell receptor beta chains reported below all come from one sample, sequenced in a study of blood T cell repertoires in COVID-19. Generated by immunoSEQ multiplex PCR, the TCRdb table keeps only in-frame clones and is missing some. This table has over 55,000 clones, approximately 81% appearing once. The sample taken for sequencing was peripheral blood. Receptors originate from a man aged 45-60 years with active COVID-19.

This clone was detected only once. V and J are TRBV13 and TRBJ2-4, with D perhaps matching TRBD2 (7 bases). Trimming removed 0 bases from V and 7 bases from J, with 13 bases in between. This CDR3 has 15 residues. From germline, CDR1 is PRHDT and CDR2 FYEKMQ (reference sequence). The CDR3 loop reads CASSLGGRGGNIQYF. The CDR3 region has the DNA TGTGCCAGCAGCTTAGGTGGCAGGGGAGGGAACATTCAGTACTTC.

The V and J genes are TRBV14 and TRBJ1-1; D gene unclear. V was pared by 0 bases and J by 7 bases, with 6 bases between. The CDR3 length is 12 residues. From germline, CDR1 is SGHDN and CDR2 FVKESK. The CDR3 bases are TGTGCCAGCAGCCAAGATGCGGGTGAAGCTTTCTTT. It encodes CASSQDAGEAFF.

The rearrangement links TRBV27 to TRBJ2-3, with TRBD1 identical over 7 bases. From germline, CDR1 is MNHEY and CDR2 SMNVEV (reference sequence). The V and J ends lost 3 bases and 3 bases, in that order; junction bases with no gene match: 9. The CDR3 is 16 amino acids. The CDR3, as DNA: TGTGCCAGCAGTTTCGCTCGACAGGGTTGGACAGATACGCAGTATTTT. Translating gives CASSFARQGWTDTQYF.

This chain uses TRBV4-1 with TRBJ2-2; D may be TRBD2 (5 bases). V lost 10 bases to trimming and J lost 1 base, with 10 bases between them. Germline V gene sequence: CDR1 MGHRA, CDR2 YSYEKL. There are 13 residues in the CDR3. CDR3 in amino acids: CAIRRENTGELFF. CDR3 DNA: TGCGCCATCCGTCGGGAGAACACCGGGGAGCTGTTTTTT.

The chain carries TRBV10-3 and TRBJ1-6, with D uncertain. The CDR3 runs to 12 residues. Germline V lookup: CDR1 ENHRY, CDR2 SYGVKD. V dropped 10 bases and J dropped 11 bases, with 15 bases sitting between them. CDR3 sequence: CASSREYAPLHF. CDR3 nucleotides: TGTGCCAGCTCACGGGAATACGCACCCCTCCACTTT.

The chain couples TRBV13 to TRBJ2-1; D perhaps matches TRBD2 (6 bases). Trimming removed 5 bases from V and 7 bases from J, with 15 bases in between. Germline CDR1 reads PRHDT; CDR2 reads FYEKMQ (reference sequence). The CDR3 sequence is 14 residues long. Here the CDR3 reads CASSPNRRGNEQFF. CDR3 sequence (DNA): TGTGCCAGCAGCCCCAACCGGCGGGGAAATGAGCAGTTCTTC.

The chain joins TRBV18 to TRBJ1-1; D may be TRBD1 (5 bases). Germline CDR1 is KGHSH and CDR2 is LQKENI. V shed 4 bases and J shed 1 base, with 7 bases lying between them. This CDR3 comprises 13 residues. The CDR3 reads CASSQDRNTEAFF. DNA of the CDR3: TGTGCCAGCTCACAAGACAGGAACACTGAAGCTTTCTTT.

The V call is TRBV9, the J call TRBJ2-7; D gene unclear. Germline CDR1 is SGDLS and CDR2 is YYNGEE. The CDR3 has 15 amino acids. V lost 0 bases, J lost 1 base, and 11 bases lay in between. CDR3 sequence (DNA): TGTGCCAGCAGCGTAGGAGGAGAGCGATCCTACGAGCAGTACTTC. The encoded protein is CASSVGGERSYEQYF.

This clone appeared once. The rearrangement links TRBV4-2 to TRBJ2-3; TRBD2 is a possible D gene (6 bases). Deletions cut 3 bases from V and 5 bases from J, with 15 bases between. This CDR3 has 15 residues. Germline lookup yields CDR1 LGHNA and CDR2 YNFKEQ. CDR3 sequence reads: CASSHGTPGRDTQYF. CDR3 bases: TGTGCCAGCAGCCACGGGACTCCCGGGAGAGATACGCAGTATTTT.

This clone has more than one count but fewer than ten. The chain links TRBV3-1 (or the pseudogene TRBV3-2) to TRBJ2-7, with a weak D call TRBD1 (5 bases). Trimming left V 3 bases short and J 5 bases short, with 11 bases between. The CDR3 contains 13 residues. Germline loops: CDR1 LGHDT, CDR2 YNNKEL (reference sequence). The CDR3: CASSHPQGHEQYF. The CDR3 bases are TGTGCCAGCAGCCATCCCCAGGGCCACGAGCAGTACTTC.

The chain links TRBV7-9 to TRBJ2-2; D is unclear. The V and J ends lost 3 bases and 0 bases respectively, with 5 bases between them. The CDR3 covers 14 residues. Germline V gives CDR1 SEHNR, CDR2 FQNEAQ (reference sequence). CDR3 in amino acids: CASSLSPNTGELFF. CDR3 bases: TGTGCCAGCAGCTTGAGTCCGAACACCGGGGAGCTGTTTTTT.

The J gene is TRBJ2-1, the V gene TRBV18, with a possible D match to TRBD1 (6 bases). The germline CDR1 and CDR2 sequences are KGHSH and LQKENI. The V end lost 3 bases, the J end lost 8 bases, and 14 bases lay between the germline ends. The CDR3 extends over 14 amino acids. CDR3 DNA: TGTGCCAGCTCACCTCGAGGGGGTTTCGATGAGCAGTTCTTC. Amino acid sequence: CASSPRGGFDEQFF.

This sequence joins TRBV11-2 and TRBJ1-2, with D tentatively TRBD1 (6 bases). The germline V gene has CDR1 SGHAT and CDR2 FQNNGV. The CDR3 sequence is 14 residues long. V lost 2 bases and J 4 bases, leaving 11 bases between the germline ends. CDR3 nucleotide sequence: TGTGCCAGCAGCTTATTAGCAGGGGCCTATGGCTACACCTTC. Amino acid sequence: CASSLLAGAYGYTF.

The rearrangement uses TRBV7-2 and TRBJ2-7; D ambiguous. Germline CDR1 SGHTA, CDR2 FQGNSA. V was cut by 4 bases and J by 0 bases, with 4 bases left in between. The CDR3 length is 12 residues. The CDR3 DNA is TGTGCCAGCAGCTGGAGCTCCTACGAGCAGTACTTC. Its protein is CASSWSSYEQYF. Full variable domain (rest looked up from reference TRBV7-2 and TRBJ2-7): GAGVSQSPSNKVTEKGKDVELRCDPISGHTALYWYRQSLGQGLEFLIYFQGNSAPDKSGLPSDRFSAERTGGSVSTLTIQRTQQEDSAVYLCASSWSSYEQYFGPGTRLTVT.

This chain uses TRBV4-3 with TRBJ2-1; D is unclear. The CDR3 totals 13 residues. CDR1 and CDR2 from the germline V gene are LGHNA and YSLEER. Trimming took 0 bases from V and 7 from J, leaving 7 bases between them. CDR3: CASSQDIRNEQFF. As DNA, the CDR3 is TGCGCCAGCAGCCAAGATATCAGGAATGAGCAGTTCTTC.

The chain uses TRBV4-3 and TRBJ2-1; 9 nucleotides line up with TRBD2. J was trimmed by 4 bases and V by 1 base; bases with no gene match: 5. This CDR3 is 16 amino acids long. Germline CDR1 is LGHNA and CDR2 is YSLEER. CDR3 region: CASSQVGSGGYNEQFF. The CDR3 coding sequence is TGCGCCAGCAGCCAAGTCGGTAGCGGGGGTTACAATGAGCAGTTCTTC.

This chain connects TRBV27 to TRBJ2-1; D possibly corresponds to TRBD2 (6 bases). The CDR3 sequence is 15 residues long. The V end was cut by 1 base, the J end by 8 bases, with 15 bases between. Germline V CDR1 and CDR2: MNHEY, SMNVEV (reference sequence). The CDR3: CASSLLAAGWDEQFF. In DNA form, the CDR3 reads TGTGCCAGCAGTTTATTAGCGGCAGGGTGGGATGAGCAGTTCTTC.

V gene TRBV18 combines with J gene TRBJ2-3; 9 bases match TRBD2. Per the germline V gene, CDR1 is KGHSH and CDR2 is LQKENI. The CDR3 is 16 residues long. The J segment lost 0 bases and the V segment lost 2 bases, leaving 3 bases of the junction unmatched. CDR3: CASSPFTSGSTDTQYF. DNA of the CDR3: TGTGCCAGCTCACCATTTACTAGCGGGAGCACAGATACGCAGTATTTT.

The chain has TRBV18 and TRBJ2-5; D remains unclear. CDR3 size: 15 residues. V was pared by 1 base and J by 2 bases, with 11 bases between. Germline V CDR1 and CDR2: KGHSH, LQKENI. The CDR3 DNA reads as TGTGCCAGCTCACCACGACAATTGTCGCAAGAGACCCAGTACTTC. Amino acid sequence: CASSPRQLSQETQYF.

This clone has only one observation. The rearrangement links TRBV9 to TRBJ1-3, with 7 nucleotides matching TRBD1. The junction had 4 bases not matched to a gene; V was cut back by 0 bases and J by 1 base. Germline CDR1 and CDR2: SGDLS and YYNGEE. There are 16 residues in the CDR3. CDR3 amino acids: CASSVATGQSGNTIYF. DNA of the CDR3: TGTGCCAGCAGCGTAGCTACGGGACAGTCTGGAAACACCATATATTTT.

The chain has TRBV2 and TRBJ1-5; possible D gene TRBD1, 6 bases. Germline CDR1 SNHLY, CDR2 FYNNEI. V was trimmed by 6 bases and J by 2 bases, leaving 14 bases between them. The CDR3 is 15 amino acids. Here the CDR3 reads CASSSDRWGNQPQHF. The DNA of the CDR3 is TGTGCCAGCAGCTCTGACAGGTGGGGCAATCAGCCCCAGCATTTT.

This rearrangement joins TRBV4-2 to TRBJ1-1, with a tentative D call TRBD1 (5 bases). Trimming left V 0 bases short and J 1 base short, with 12 bases between. The CDR3 totals 16 residues. Germline V gene sequence: CDR1 LGHNA, CDR2 YNFKEQ. This chain's CDR3 is CASSQELGRGNTEAFF. The CDR3 coding sequence is TGTGCCAGCAGCCAAGAATTGGGGCGAGGGAACACTGAAGCTTTCTTT.

The J gene is TRBJ1-2, the V gene TRBV12-3 or TRBV12-4; 7 bases are shared with TRBD1. CDR3 length: 13 amino acids. The ends lost 5 bases at V and 7 bases at J; junction bases unmatched: 7. For the CDR3, the DNA is TGTGCCAGCAGTCTGTGGGACAGTCGTGGCTACACCTTC. Residues: CASSLWDSRGYTF.

This clone turned up a few times. The chain couples TRBV19 to TRBJ1-1; 10 nucleotides line up with TRBD1. Germline CDR1 LNHDA, CDR2 SQIVND (reference sequence). J was trimmed by 4 bases and V by 7 bases; bases with no gene match: 6. CDR3 length: 14 amino acids. CDR3 sequence: CASTPGTGATEAFF. In DNA form, the CDR3 reads TGTGCCAGTACCCCGGGGACAGGGGCCACTGAAGCTTTCTTT.

This clone has only one observation. The chain joins TRBV5-6 to TRBJ2-5; 8 bases are a match to TRBD2. The CDR3 has 16 amino acids. The junction had 5 bases not matched to a gene; V was cut back by 0 bases and J by 1 base. Germline V lookup: CDR1 SGHDT, CDR2 YYEEEE. CDR3 region: CASSLASGLPQETQYF. DNA for the CDR3: TGTGCCAGCAGCTTGGCTAGCGGGTTACCCCAAGAGACCCAGTACTTC.

This clone has ten or more counts. The chain links TRBV30 to TRBJ2-7, with D possibly being TRBD2 (6 bases). The length of the CDR3 is 19 residues. V lost 3 bases, J lost 3 bases, and 30 bases lay in between. In germline, CDR1 is GTSNPN, CDR2 SVGIG (reference sequence). The DNA for the CDR3 is TGTGCCTGGAGCGAGGGGTGGGACCACGGGGAGGCTCCCCTCTACGAGCAGTACTTC. Its protein is CAWSEGWDHGEAPLYEQYF.

The chain recombines TRBV18 with TRBJ1-2; the match to TRBD1 covers 7 bases. There are 16 residues in the CDR3. J lost 4 bases, V lost 3 bases, and 11 bases had no gene match. Per germline, CDR1 KGHSH and CDR2 LQKENI. CDR3 in DNA: TGTGCCAGCTCACCCCTCGGGCAGGGGGGTGCCTATGGCTACACCTTC. Its protein is CASSPLGQGGAYGYTF.

This clone is a singleton in its sample. The genes are TRBV6-5 and TRBJ2-1; a weak D match, TRBD1 (5 bases). This CDR3 has 12 residues. Germline CDR1 is MNHEY and CDR2 is SVGAGI. With 4 bases removed from V and 11 bases from J, the gap between germline ends came to 12 bases. This CDR3 is CASSSNTGQQFF. The CDR3 DNA reads as TGTGCCAGCAGTTCTAATACAGGACAGCAGTTCTTC.

The table lists this clone with a count of one. The chain uses TRBV15 and TRBJ1-2, with D perhaps TRBD1 (5 bases). This CDR3 region has 16 residues. Germline assignment: CDR1 LNHNV and CDR2 YYDKDF (reference sequence). Deletions cut 0 bases from V and 7 bases from J, with 18 bases between. The CDR3 here is CATSRDRSKGLTGYTF. For the CDR3, the DNA is TGTGCCACCAGCAGAGATCGGTCCAAGGGGCTGACTGGCTACACCTTC.

The CDR3 bases are TGTGCCTGGAGCTCAGGGGGCTTAAAGACCCAGTACTTC. Translated: CAWSSGGLKTQYF. The genes are TRBV30 and TRBJ2-5; TRBD1 agrees at 8 bases. V lost 3 bases to trimming and J lost 6 bases; unmatched junction nucleotides: 6. The CDR3 is made up of 13 amino acids. Germline CDR1 and CDR2: GTSNPN and SVGIG (reference sequence).